The clone carrying this T cell receptor (beta chain) was found a few times. Its ends do not fully match the called genes, so a read error is possible. Other DNA sequences from this sample encode an identical CDR3 as well. These data are taken from a study of graft-versus-host responses after intestinal transplantation. Repertoires were generated with immunoSEQ multiplex PCR, while TCRdb's copy carries only in-frame clones and drops some. The table lists about 12,000 clones, roughly 37% of them singletons. CFSE-labeled responder cells (around 200,000) were plated with around 200,000 irradiated, violet-dye-labeled stimulator cells. Study conclusions and caveats: Patients with graft-donor T cell macrochimerism had high graft-versus-host to host-versus-graft clonal ratios in allografts. HvG clone declines early post-transplant were associated with peak circulating GvH levels.

The sequencing used alloreactive CD8+ T cells from a mixed lymphocyte reaction culture, collected before intestinal transplant. Sample subset: CFSE-low proliferating T cells sorted from approximately 6-day pre-transplant mixed lymphocyte reaction (GvH or HvG direction). The TCR was taken from a human patient who received an intestinal transplant.

CDR3 sequence reads: CASSQGRESTGELFF. CDR3 nucleotides: TGTGCCAGCAGCCAAGGGCGGGAGAGCACCGGGGAGCTGTTTTTT. The genes are TRBV4-1 and TRBJ2-2; 7 bases line up with TRBD2. CDR3 size: 15 residues. Germline assignment: CDR1 MGHRA and CDR2 YSYEKL.